Listed below are T cell receptor beta chains from one sample, sequenced in a study of blood T cell repertoires in COVID-19. Repertoires were generated with immunoSEQ multiplex PCR, while TCRdb's copy carries only in-frame clones and drops some. The sample has fewer than 400,000 clones, around nine tenths seen once. The specimen was PBMCs or T cells enriched from blood (not recorded which). These receptors came from a man aged 30-40 years who had recovered from COVID-19. Both conserved end residues are part of each CDR3. A D gene is named only where the DNA matches it firmly. Clone size is shown for a subset of rows, as once, few, many or a class of expanded clone.

NA	TRBD2	TRBV6-5	TRBJ2-2	TGTGCCATCAAGCGGGGGCTAAACACCGGGGAGCTGTTTTTT	CAIKRGLNTGELFF
NA	TRBD2	TRBV25-1	TRBJ2-3	TGTGCCAGCAGTGTAGCGGGGGGATACAGAAGGCAGTATTTT	CASSVAGGYRRQYF
NA	NA	TRBV5-6	TRBJ1-1	TGTGCCAGCATCAGGGCCTGGAACACTGAAGCTTTCTTT	CASIRAWNTEAFF
NA	NA	TRBV18	TRBJ1-2	TGTGCCAGCTCACCAACAGGGACTAACTATGGCTACACCTTC	CASSPTGTNYGYTF
NA	NA	TRBV7-2	TRBJ1-6	TGTGCCAGCAGGCCGGGACACCTAAATTCACCCCTCCACTTT	CASRPGHLNSPLHF
NA	NA	TRBV29-1	TRBJ2-1	TGCAGCGTTGAAGGGCGGTTCTACAATGAGCAGTTCTTC	CSVEGRFYNEQFF
NA	TRBD1	TRBV5-1	TRBJ2-7	TGCGCCAGCAGCCCAAAACAGGGGGCAGAGATCTACGAGCAGTACTTC	CASSPKQGAEIYEQYF
NA	NA	TRBV5-8	TRBJ1-4	TGTGCCAGCAGCTTGGGACAGAGAGCTAATGAAAAACTGTTTTTT	CASSLGQRANEKLFF
NA	NA	TRBV2	TRBJ2-3	TGTGCCAGCAGTATTGACAGGGATACGCAGTATTTT	CASSIDRDTQYF
NA	NA	TRBV19	TRBJ2-2	TGTGCCACTCCGTCGGGACACCCCAACACCGGGGAGCTGTTTTTT	CATPSGHPNTGELFF
once	TRBD2	TRBV2	TRBJ2-5	TGTGCCAGCAGTAGGGAGGGAGAGACCCAGTACTTC	CASSREGETQYF
NA	TRBD1	TRBV6-5	TRBJ2-7	TGTGCCAGCGCTCGGGACAGCACCTACGAGCAGTACTTC	CASARDSTYEQYF
NA	NA	TRBV11-3	TRBJ2-3	TGTGCCAGCAGCTTAGATCAAGGAGGGCTGCAGTATTTT	CASSLDQGGLQYF
NA	NA	TRBV30	TRBJ1-3	TGTGCCTGGAGAAGGGGATTCGGAAACACCATATATTTT	CAWRRGFGNTIYF
NA	NA	TRBV5-1	TRBJ1-1	TGCGCCAGCACAGTGTCCGGACAAAACACTGAAGCTTTCTTT	CASTVSGQNTEAFF
NA	NA	TRBV21-1	TRBJ1-6	TGTGCCAGCAGCAAAGTCGTCACTCAAGTCCATAATTCACCCCTCCACTTT	CASSKVVTQVHNSPLHF
once	TRBD1	TRBV7-2	TRBJ1-5	TGTGCCAGCAGCGCGGGACAGGGGGAGAGGCCCCAGCATTTT	CASSAGQGERPQHF
NA	NA	TRBV12-5	TRBJ1-1	TGTGCTAGTGGCGCGGGGGGTGCGAACACTGAAGCTTTCTTT	CASGAGGANTEAFF